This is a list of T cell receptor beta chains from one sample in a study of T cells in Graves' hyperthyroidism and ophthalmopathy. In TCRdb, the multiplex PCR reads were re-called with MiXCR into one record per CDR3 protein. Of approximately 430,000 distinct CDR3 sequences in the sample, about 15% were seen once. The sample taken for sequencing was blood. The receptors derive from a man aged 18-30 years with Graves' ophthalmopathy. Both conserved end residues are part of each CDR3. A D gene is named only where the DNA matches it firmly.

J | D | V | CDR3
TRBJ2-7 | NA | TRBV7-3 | CASSSAGGYEQYF
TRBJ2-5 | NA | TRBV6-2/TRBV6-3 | CARGQYSNTGAEETQYF
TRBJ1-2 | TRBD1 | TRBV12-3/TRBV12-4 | CASSTPGQGASYTF
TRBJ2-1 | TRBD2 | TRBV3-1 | CASSPLRELYNEQFF
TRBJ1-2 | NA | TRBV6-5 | CASSYTDYGYTF
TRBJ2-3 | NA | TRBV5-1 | CASSFRQGTDTQYF
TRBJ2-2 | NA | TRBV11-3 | CASSLYSRSSGELFF
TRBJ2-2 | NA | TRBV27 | CASSLPEGSSEIGELFF
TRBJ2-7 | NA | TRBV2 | CASSEVSEQYF
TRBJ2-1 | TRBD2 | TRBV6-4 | CASSDSTSGYNEQFF
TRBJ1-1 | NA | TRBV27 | CASSKGRTGIEAFF
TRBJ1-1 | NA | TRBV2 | CATRPDTEAFF
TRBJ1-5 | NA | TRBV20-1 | CSATPAGQPQHF
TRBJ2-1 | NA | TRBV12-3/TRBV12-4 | CASSLAVLPRVEQFF
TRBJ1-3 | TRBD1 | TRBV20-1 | CSASGTEANTIYF
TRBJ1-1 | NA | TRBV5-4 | CASSLEGPGSTEAFF
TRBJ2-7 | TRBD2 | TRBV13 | CASSFLAGGSSYEQYF
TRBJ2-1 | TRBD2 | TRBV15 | CATSRELAGNEQFF
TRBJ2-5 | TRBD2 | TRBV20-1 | CSARPSGTMRETQYF
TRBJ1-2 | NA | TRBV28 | CASSRGNEDGYTF
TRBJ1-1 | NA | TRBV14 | CASSQAAGTEAFF
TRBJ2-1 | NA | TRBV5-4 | CASSERQAIEQFF
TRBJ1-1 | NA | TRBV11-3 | CASGQGSRTEAFF
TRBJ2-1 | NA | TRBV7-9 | CASATSTQGLGQFF
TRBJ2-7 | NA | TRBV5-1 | CASSLVGGNPYEQYF
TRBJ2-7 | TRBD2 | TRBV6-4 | CASRPGTSAAYEQYF
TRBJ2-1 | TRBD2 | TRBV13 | CASSLFIGGGDEQFF
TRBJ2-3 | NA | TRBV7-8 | CASSLGGFTDTQYF
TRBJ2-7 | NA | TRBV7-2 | CASSQLPGATEQYF
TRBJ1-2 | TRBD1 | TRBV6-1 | CASSVGGQGYYGYTF
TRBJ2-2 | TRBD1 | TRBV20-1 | CSARRTGATGELFF
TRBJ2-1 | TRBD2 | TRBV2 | CASSEWGLAGDHEQFF
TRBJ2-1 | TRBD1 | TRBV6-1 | CASSASRGQDYNEQFF
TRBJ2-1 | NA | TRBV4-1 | CASSQDGLNEQFF
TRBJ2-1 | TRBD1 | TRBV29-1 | CSVRDRGSYNEQFF
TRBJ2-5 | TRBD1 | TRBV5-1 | CASKQSGGEQETQYF
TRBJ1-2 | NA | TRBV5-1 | CASSLGEGAGYGYTF
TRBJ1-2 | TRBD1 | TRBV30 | CAWRGQGDGYTF
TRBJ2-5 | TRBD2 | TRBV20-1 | CSARDARLAGGRETQYF
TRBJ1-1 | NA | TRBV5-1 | CASSLAGTSEAFF
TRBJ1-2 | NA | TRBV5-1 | CASSLYSPGPYYGYTF
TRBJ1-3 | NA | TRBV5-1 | CASSPREGYSGNTIYF
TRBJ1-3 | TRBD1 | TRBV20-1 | CSADDRVAGNTIYF
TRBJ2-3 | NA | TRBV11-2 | CASSSSPDTQYF
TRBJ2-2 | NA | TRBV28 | CASNFLRTGELFF
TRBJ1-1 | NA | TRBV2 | CASNLGRGEAFF
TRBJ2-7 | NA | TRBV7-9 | CASSPGPHPYEQYF
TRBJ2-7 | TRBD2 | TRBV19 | CASSSQAGGLEQYF
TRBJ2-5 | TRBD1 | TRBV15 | CATSIDGTEETQYF
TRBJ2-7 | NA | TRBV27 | CASSLSRVYEQYF
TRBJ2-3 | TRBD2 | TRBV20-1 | CSAEGSGSGTDTQYF
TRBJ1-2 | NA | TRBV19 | CASSIPDSFGYTF
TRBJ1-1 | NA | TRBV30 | CAWKLAQSGTEAFF
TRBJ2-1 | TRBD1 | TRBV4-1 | CASSHRDRGRNEQFF
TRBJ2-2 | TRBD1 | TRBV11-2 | CASRQDRTTGELFF
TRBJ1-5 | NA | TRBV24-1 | CATGVSQPQHF
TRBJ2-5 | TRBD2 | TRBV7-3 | CASSLIGGGLAGGPQETQYF
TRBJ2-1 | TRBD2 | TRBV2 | CASTGLVGNEQFF
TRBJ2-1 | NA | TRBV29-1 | CSVVPPADEQFF